The 5 T cell receptor beta chains below were found in one sample sequenced in a study of T cells in Graves' hyperthyroidism and ophthalmopathy. What was amplified from RNA transcripts were TCR beta CDR3 regions. TCR CDR3 underwent first-round RT-PCR with the HTBI primer set. TCRdb fed the multiplex PCR reads into MiXCR, producing one record per CDR3 protein. The table records under 650,000 distinct CDR3 sequences, around 16% of them present only once. Sequenced material: blood. These receptors came from a woman aged 25 to 39 with Graves' hyperthyroidism.

To note about this clonotype: An end of the junction differs from the germline gene, which may be a read error. The chain carries TRBV5-1 and TRBJ1-2; TRBD1 aligns across 9 bases. This CDR3 spans 16 amino acids. Germline V lookup: CDR1 SGHRS, CDR2 YFSETQ. This CDR3 is CASSPDRGRVDYGYTF. The CDR3 DNA follows: TGTGCCAGCAGCCCGGACAGGGGCAGAGTCGACTATGGCTACACCTTC.

This clonotype was seen many times. V and J are TRBV28 and TRBJ1-5, with D possibly being TRBD1 (6 bases). Trimming removed 3 bases from V and 7 bases from J, with 13 bases in between. The CDR3 is 14 amino acids. Germline V gives CDR1 MDHEN, CDR2 SYDVKM. CDR3 region: CASSLGTGTQPQHF. CDR3 sequence (DNA): TGTGCCAGCAGTTTGGGAACAGGGACGCAGCCCCAGCATTTT.

V usage is TRBV2 and J usage is TRBJ2-1; 10 bases line up with TRBD2. The junction had 1 base not matched to a gene; V was cut back by 3 bases and J by 2 bases. The germline V gene has CDR1 SNHLY and CDR2 FYNNEI. The CDR3 contains 15 residues. CDR3: CASSDTSGAYNEQFF. CDR3 DNA sequence: TGTGCCAGCAGTGACACTAGCGGGGCCTACAATGAGCAGTTCTTC.

This chain uses TRBV19 with TRBJ1-1; D unclear. CDR3 length equals 14 residues. Trimming left V 2 bases short and J 1 base short, with 8 bases between. Germline CDR1 reads LNHDA; CDR2 reads SQIVND (reference sequence). The DNA of the CDR3 is TGTGCCAGTAGTATACCTTGGGGGAACACTGAAGCTTTCTTT. Amino acid sequence: CASSIPWGNTEAFF.

V usage is TRBV7-9 and J usage is TRBJ1-4; D is uncertain. The length of the CDR3 is 18 residues. Trimming took 2 bases from V and 6 from J, leaving 22 bases between them. Germline V gene lookup returns CDR1 SEHNR and CDR2 FQNEAQ (reference sequence). The DNA of the CDR3 is TGTGCCAGCAGCTTAAACTTCCGTCGTAGGGTCCCGGATGAAAAACTGTTTTTT. Translated: CASSLNFRRRVPDEKLFF.